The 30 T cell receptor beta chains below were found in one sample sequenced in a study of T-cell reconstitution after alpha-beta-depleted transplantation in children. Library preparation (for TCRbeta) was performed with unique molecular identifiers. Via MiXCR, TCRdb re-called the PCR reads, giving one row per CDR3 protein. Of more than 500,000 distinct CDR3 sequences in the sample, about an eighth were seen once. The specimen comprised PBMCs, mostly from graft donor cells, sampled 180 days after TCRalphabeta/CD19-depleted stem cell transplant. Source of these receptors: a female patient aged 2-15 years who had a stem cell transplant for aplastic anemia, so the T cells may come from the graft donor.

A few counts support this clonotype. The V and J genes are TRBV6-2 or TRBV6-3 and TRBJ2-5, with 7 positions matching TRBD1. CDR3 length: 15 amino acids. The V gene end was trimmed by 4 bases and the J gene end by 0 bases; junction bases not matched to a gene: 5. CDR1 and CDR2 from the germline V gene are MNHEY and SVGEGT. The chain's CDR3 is CASSFQDRYQETQYF. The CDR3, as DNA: TGTGCCAGCAGTTTCCAGGACAGGTACCAAGAGACCCAGTACTTC.

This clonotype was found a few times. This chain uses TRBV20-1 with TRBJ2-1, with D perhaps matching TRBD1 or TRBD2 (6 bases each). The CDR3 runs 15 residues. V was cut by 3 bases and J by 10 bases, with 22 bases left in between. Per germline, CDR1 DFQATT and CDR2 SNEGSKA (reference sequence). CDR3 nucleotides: TGCAGTGCTAGTAGAGGGGGTGGGGGGCGTCACGAGCAGTTCTTC. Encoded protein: CSASRGGGGRHEQFF.

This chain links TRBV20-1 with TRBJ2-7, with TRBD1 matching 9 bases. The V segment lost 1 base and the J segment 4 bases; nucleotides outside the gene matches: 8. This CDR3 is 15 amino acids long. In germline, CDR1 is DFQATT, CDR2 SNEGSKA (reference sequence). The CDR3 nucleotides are TGCAGTGCTAGAGGACCCGGGACAGGGAGGTACGAGCAGTACTTC. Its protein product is CSARGPGTGRYEQYF.

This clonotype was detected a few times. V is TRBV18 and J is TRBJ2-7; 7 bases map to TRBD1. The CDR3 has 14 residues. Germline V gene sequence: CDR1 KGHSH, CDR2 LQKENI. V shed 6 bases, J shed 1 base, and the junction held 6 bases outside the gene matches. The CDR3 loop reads CASSTRDSSYEQYF. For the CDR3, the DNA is TGTGCCAGCTCTACCCGGGACAGTTCCTACGAGCAGTACTTC.

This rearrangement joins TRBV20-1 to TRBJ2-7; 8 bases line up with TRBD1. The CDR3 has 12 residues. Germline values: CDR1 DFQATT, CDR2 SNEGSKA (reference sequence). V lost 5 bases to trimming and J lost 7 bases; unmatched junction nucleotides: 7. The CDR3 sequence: CSAGQGLGEQYV. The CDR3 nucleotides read TGCAGTGCTGGACAGGGCTTGGGGGAGCAGTACGTC.

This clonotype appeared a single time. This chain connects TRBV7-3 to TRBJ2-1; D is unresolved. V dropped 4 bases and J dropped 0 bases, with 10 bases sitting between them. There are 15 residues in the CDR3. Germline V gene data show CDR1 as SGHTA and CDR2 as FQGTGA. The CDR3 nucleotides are TGTGCCAGCAGCTCCTCTCGCGGCTCCTACAATGAGCAGTTCTTC. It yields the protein CASSSSRGSYNEQFF.

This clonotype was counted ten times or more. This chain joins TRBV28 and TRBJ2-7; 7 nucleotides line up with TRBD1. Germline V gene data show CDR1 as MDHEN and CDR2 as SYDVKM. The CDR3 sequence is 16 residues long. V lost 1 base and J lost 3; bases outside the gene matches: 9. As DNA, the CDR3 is TGTGCCAGCAGTTTATTCTCGGGACAGAGTAGCTACGAGCAGTACTTC. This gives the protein CASSLFSGQSSYEQYF.

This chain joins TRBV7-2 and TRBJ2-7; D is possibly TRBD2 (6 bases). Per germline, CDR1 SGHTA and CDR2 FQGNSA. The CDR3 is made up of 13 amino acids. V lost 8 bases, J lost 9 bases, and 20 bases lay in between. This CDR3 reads CASGRGVLDGQYF. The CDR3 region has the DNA TGTGCCAGCGGCCGCGGGGTACTTGACGGGCAGTACTTC.

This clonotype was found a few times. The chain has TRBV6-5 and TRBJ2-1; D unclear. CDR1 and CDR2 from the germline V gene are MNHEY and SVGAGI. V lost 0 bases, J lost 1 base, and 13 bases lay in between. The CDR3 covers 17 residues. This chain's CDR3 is CASSYSEWAVSYNEQFF. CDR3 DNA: TGTGCCAGCAGTTACTCGGAGTGGGCCGTTTCCTACAATGAGCAGTTCTTC.

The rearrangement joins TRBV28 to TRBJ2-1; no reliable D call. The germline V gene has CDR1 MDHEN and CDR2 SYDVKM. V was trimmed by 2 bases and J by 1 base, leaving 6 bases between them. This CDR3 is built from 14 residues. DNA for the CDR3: TGTGCCAGCAGTTTACGGGTTTCCTACAATGAGCAGTTCTTC. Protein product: CASSLRVSYNEQFF.

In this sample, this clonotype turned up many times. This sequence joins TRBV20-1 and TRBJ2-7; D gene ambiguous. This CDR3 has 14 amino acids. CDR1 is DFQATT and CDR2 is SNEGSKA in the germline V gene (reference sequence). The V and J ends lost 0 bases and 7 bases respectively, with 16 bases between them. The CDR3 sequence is CSARDDLGFREQYV. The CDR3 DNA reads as TGCAGTGCTAGAGATGATCTGGGGTTTCGGGAGCAGTACGTC.

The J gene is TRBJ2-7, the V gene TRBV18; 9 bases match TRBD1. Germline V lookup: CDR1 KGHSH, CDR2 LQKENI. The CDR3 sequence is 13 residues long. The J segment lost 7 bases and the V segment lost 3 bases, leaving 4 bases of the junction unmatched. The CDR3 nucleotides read TGTGCCAGCTCACCCGGACAGGGGTGGGAGCAGTACTTC. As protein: CASSPGQGWEQYF.

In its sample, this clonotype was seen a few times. CDR3 loop: CASSFLNGAGELFF. The CDR3 DNA is TGTGCCAGCAGTTTTTTAAATGGGGCCGGGGAGCTGTTTTTT. The chain has TRBV12-3 or TRBV12-4 and TRBJ2-2; the D is unclear. Trimming took off 3 bases at V and 6 bases at J, with 11 bases between the two ends. The CDR3 covers 14 residues.

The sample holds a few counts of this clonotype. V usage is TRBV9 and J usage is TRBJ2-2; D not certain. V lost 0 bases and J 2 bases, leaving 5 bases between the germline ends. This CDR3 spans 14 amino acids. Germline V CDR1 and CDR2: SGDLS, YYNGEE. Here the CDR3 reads CASSVALNTGELFF. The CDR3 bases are TGTGCCAGCAGCGTAGCACTAAACACCGGGGAGCTGTTTTTT.

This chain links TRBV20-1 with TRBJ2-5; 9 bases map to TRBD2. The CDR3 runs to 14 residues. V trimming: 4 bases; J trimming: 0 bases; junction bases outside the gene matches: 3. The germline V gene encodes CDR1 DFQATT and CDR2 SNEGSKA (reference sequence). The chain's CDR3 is CSAKAGGYQETQYF. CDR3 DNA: TGCAGTGCTAAGGCGGGAGGGTACCAAGAGACCCAGTACTTC.

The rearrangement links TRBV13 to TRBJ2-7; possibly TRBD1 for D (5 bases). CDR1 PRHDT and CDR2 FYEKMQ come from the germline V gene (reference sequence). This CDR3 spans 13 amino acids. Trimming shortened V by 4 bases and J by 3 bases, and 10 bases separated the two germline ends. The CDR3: CASSSRQFYEQYF. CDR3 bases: TGTGCCAGCAGCTCCAGACAGTTCTACGAGCAGTACTTC. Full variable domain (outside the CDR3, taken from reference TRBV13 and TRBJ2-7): AAGVIQSPRHLIKEKRETATLKCYPIPRHDTVYWYQQGPGQDPQFLISFYEKMQSDKGSIPDRFSAQQFSDYHSELNMSSLELGDSALYFCASSSRQFYEQYFGPGTRLTVT.

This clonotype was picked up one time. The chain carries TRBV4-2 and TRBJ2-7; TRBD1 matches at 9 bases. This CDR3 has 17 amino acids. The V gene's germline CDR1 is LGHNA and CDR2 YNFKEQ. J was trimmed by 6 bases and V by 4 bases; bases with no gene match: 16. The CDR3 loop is CASSLNFLRQGESEQYF. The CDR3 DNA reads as TGTGCCAGCAGCCTAAATTTTCTACGACAGGGGGAAAGCGAGCAGTACTTC.

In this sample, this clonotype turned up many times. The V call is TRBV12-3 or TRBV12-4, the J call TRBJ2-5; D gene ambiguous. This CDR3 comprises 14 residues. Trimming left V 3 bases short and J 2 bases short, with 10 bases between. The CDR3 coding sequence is TGTGCCAGCAGTTTCCACAGACCGCAAGAGACCCAGTACTTC. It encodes CASSFHRPQETQYF.

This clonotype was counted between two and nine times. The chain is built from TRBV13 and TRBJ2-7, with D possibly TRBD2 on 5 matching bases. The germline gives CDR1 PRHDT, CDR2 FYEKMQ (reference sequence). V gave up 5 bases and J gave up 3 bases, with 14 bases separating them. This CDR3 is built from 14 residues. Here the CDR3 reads CASSGGLDDYEQYF. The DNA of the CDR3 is TGTGCCAGCAGCGGAGGACTGGATGACTACGAGCAGTACTTC. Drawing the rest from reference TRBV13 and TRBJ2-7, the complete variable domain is AAGVIQSPRHLIKEKRETATLKCYPIPRHDTVYWYQQGPGQDPQFLISFYEKMQSDKGSIPDRFSAQQFSDYHSELNMSSLELGDSALYFCASSGGLDDYEQYFGPGTRLTVT.

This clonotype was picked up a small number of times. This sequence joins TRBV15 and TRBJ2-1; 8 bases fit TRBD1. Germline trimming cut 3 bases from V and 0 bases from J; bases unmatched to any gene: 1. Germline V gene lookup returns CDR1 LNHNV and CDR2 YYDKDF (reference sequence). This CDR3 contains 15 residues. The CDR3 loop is CATSSGQGSYNEQFF. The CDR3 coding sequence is TGTGCCACCAGCAGTGGACAGGGCTCCTACAATGAGCAGTTCTTC.

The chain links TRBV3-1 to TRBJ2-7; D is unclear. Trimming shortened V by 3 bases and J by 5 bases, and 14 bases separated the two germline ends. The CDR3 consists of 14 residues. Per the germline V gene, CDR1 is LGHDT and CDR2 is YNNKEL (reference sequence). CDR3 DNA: TGTGCCAGCAGCCACAGCGAGTCAGGCAACGAGCAGTACTTC. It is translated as CASSHSESGNEQYF.

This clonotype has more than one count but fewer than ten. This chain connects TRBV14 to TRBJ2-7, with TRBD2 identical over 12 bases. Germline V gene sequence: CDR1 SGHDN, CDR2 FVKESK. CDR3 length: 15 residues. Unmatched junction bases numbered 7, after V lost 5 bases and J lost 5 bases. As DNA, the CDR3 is TGTGCCAGCAGCAAAGTGGGACTAGCGGGTAACGAGCAGTACTTC. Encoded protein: CASSKVGLAGNEQYF.

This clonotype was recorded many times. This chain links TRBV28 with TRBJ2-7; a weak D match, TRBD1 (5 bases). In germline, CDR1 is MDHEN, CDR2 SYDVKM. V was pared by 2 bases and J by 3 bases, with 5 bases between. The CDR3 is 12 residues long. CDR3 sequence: CASSLRGYEQYV. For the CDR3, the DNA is TGTGCCAGCAGTTTAAGGGGCTACGAGCAGTACGTC.

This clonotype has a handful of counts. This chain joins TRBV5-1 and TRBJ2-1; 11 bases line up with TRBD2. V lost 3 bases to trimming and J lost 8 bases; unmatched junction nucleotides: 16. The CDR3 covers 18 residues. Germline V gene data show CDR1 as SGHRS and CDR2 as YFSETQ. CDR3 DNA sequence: TGCGCCAGCAGCTATCCTCTAGCGGGAGGTGGCAAGGGGGATGAGCAGTTCTTC. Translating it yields CASSYPLAGGGKGDEQFF.

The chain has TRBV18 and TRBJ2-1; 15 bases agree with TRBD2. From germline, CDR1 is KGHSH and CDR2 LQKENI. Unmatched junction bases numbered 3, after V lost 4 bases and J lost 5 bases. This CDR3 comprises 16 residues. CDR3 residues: CASSRGLAGGNNEQFF. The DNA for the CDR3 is TGTGCCAGCTCACGCGGACTAGCGGGAGGGAACAATGAGCAGTTCTTC.

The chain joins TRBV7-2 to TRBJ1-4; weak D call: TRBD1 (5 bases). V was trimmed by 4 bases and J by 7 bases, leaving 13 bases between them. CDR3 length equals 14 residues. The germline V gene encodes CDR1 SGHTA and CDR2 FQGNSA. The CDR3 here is CASSSRQYGEKLFF. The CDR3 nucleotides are TGTGCCAGCAGCTCCCGACAGTACGGTGAAAAACTGTTTTTT.

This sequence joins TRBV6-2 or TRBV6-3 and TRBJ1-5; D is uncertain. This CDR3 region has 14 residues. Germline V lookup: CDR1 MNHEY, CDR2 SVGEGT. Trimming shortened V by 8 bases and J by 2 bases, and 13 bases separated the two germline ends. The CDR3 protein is CASRGQEGNQPQHF. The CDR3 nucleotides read TGTGCCAGCCGAGGCCAGGAGGGCAATCAGCCCCAGCATTTT.

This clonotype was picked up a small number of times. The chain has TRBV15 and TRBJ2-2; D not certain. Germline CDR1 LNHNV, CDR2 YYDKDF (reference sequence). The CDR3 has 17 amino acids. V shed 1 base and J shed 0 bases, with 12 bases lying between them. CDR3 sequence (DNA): TGTGCCACCAGCAGAGTCTTGAGGACGCCGAACACCGGGGAGCTGTTTTTT. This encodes CATSRVLRTPNTGELFF.

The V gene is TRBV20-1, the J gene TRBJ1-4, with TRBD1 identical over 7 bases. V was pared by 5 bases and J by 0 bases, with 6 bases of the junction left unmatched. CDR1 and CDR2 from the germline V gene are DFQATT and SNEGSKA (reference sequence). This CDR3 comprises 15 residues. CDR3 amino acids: CSAPRDSATNEKLFF. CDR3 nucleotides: TGCAGTGCTCCAAGGGACAGCGCAACTAATGAAAAACTGTTTTTT.

CDR3 bases: TGCGCCAGCTCTTCCGGGAGTGTGATTTCCTACAATGAGCAGTTCTTC. Amino acids: CASSSGSVISYNEQFF. The chain links TRBV4-1 to TRBJ2-1, with D perhaps matching TRBD2 (6 bases). Per the germline V gene, CDR1 is MGHRA and CDR2 is YSYEKL. The CDR3 runs to 16 residues. Trimming pared 8 bases from V and 1 base from J, leaving 18 bases between.